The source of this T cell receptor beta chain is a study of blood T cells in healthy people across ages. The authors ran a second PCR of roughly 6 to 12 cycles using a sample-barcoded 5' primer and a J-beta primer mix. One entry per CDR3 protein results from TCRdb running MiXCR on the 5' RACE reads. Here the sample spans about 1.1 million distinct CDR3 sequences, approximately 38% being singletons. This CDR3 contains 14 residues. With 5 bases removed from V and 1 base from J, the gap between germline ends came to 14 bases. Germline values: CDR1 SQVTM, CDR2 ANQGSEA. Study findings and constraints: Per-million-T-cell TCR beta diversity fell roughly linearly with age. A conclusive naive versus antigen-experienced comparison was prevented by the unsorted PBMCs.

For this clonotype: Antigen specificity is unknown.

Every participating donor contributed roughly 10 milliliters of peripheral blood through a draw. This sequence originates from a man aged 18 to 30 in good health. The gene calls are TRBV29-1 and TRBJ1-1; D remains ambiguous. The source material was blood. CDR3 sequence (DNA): TGCAGCGTTTTAAGGCGTTTCGGGAACACTGAAGCTTTCTTT. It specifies CSVLRRFGNTEAFF.